The clone carrying this T cell receptor (beta chain) was seen only a few times. Its antigen is as yet unknown. RNA transcripts gave rise to amplified TCR beta CDR3 regions. HTBI primers were used for first-round RT-PCR of the TCR CDR3. A single record per CDR3 protein comes from TCRdb applying MiXCR to the multiplex PCR reads. The sample records 400,000 to 500,000 distinct CDR3 sequences, approximately 13% being singletons. This entry belongs to a study of T cells in Graves' hyperthyroidism and ophthalmopathy. V lost 4 bases and J 0 bases, leaving 16 bases between the germline ends. The CDR3 runs to 17 residues. The V gene's germline CDR1 is LGHNT and CDR2 FRNRAP. Overall study findings and caveats: Ophthalmopathy was model-predicted a median about six months pre-onset.

This clonotype was obtained from a woman between 18 and 29 years old with Graves' hyperthyroidism. The sequencing sample was made of blood. This chain links TRBV12-5 with TRBJ2-1, with D maybe TRBD2 (6 bases). For the CDR3, the DNA is TGTGCTAGTGGTTCCTACGACCGGGAGACCTCCTACAATGAGCAGTTCTTC. It translates to CASGSYDRETSYNEQFF.